These T cell receptor beta chains were read from a single sample in a study of blood T cell repertoires in COVID-19. Profiling relied on immunoSEQ multiplex PCR, and the TCRdb table lists in-frame clones only, not all of them. The table includes 170,000 or so clones, around 86% detected once. The sequenced material came from peripheral blood. The receptors stem from a man aged 55 to 69 with COVID-19, enrolled during active disease. The conserved cysteine and the conserved F or W are not part of the CDR3 here. Fields, in order: D gene, V gene, CDR3 protein. D genes are given only for firm matches.

D: TRBD1; V: TRBV29-1; CDR3: SASGGTGSGEQF
D: TRBD2; V: TRBV6-5; CDR3: ASSSWTSGDYEQY
D: TRBD1; V: TRBV11-2; CDR3: ASSGPGQRNSPLH
D: TRBD1; V: TRBV19; CDR3: ASSPPLGNRDRANQPQH
D: .; V: TRBV29-1; CDR3: SVQGLDTEAF
D: TRBD1; V: TRBV7-2; CDR3: ASSPDRNYNSPLH
D: .; V: TRBV5-4; CDR3: ASSFSSQETQY
D: .; V: TRBV3-1/TRBV3-2; CDR3: ASSQDDWMPVDLEGETQY
D: .; V: TRBV7-9; CDR3: ASSSQGSQPQH
D: TRBD1; V: TRBV29-1; CDR3: SASRGMASDEQF
D: TRBD2; V: TRBV6-2/TRBV6-3; CDR3: ASSREGGSRTDTQY